This entry describes one TCR beta chain. The authors reverse transcribed roughly 0.5 to 1 ug RNA with random hexamers. TCRdb called the immunoSEQ multiplex PCR reads again in MiXCR, with one record for every CDR3 protein. The data show 90,000 to 150,000 distinct CDR3 sequences, around 95% seen once. Trimming took off 3 bases at V and 8 bases at J, with 14 bases between the two ends. CDR3 length equals 14 residues. This record comes from a study of CD8 T cells in Susac syndrome. The authors sequenced TCR beta from blood CD8+ and CD4+ T cells. TEMRA cells were FACS-enriched, with CD8+ and CD4+ T cells isolated negatively.

Sequencing was carried out using CD4+ T cells from PBMCs. The clonotype was recovered from a human donor in good health. The V and J genes are TRBV12-3 or TRBV12-4 and TRBJ2-1; no reliable D call. The CDR3 spells CASSFPPAQDEQFF. The CDR3 nucleotides are TGTGCCAGCAGTTTTCCGCCGGCGCAGGATGAGCAGTTCTTC.